Below, one T cell receptor (beta chain) is given with its context. Germline lookup yields CDR1 LNHDA and CDR2 SQIVND (reference sequence). The CDR3 has 16 residues. Trimming cost V 5 bases and J 3 bases, with 18 bases left between them. This record belongs to a study of glioma-infiltrating T cells after dendritic cell vaccination. Time point of the sample: after dendritic cell vaccination, including at tumor progression/relapse. None of the glioblastoma patients had an isocitrate dehydrogenase mutation. Assay used: immunoSEQ multiplex PCR; TCRdb lists only in-frame clones, some missing. Altogether around 90,000 clones are present, roughly 77% being singletons, with the ten largest covering approximately 2%.

This sequence joins TRBV19 and TRBJ2-3; maybe TRBD1 (6 bases). The sequence was obtained from a human donor with glioblastoma. Here the sequenced sample was blood, taken after dendritic cell vaccination. The CDR3 DNA reads TGTGCCAGTAGTGGCCGGACAGCCACGGGAACAGATACGCAGTATTTT. It is translated as CASSGRTATGTDTQYF.